This T cell receptor beta chain was found in a study of blood T cell repertoires in COVID-19. Study-level information: Sources were T cells, B-cell-depleted T cells, or PBMCs; the material itself was cDNA or gDNA.

In the source study's methods: Quantification of nucleated cells was approximated via reference gene primer amplification. Sequencing used immunoSEQ multiplex PCR; TCRdb keeps in-frame clones, though not all of them. V, J and clone size are those of that table, while D and trimming were read from the DNA. In the table there are approximately 250,000 clones, 75% to 90% of which are singletons. Two negative PCRs, clearance, or symptom resolution were required of recovered Cohort 3 donors. CDR3 length: 17 residues. Trimming cost V 7 bases and J 6 bases, with 27 bases left between them. The V gene's germline CDR1 is LNHDA and CDR2 SQIVND (reference sequence).

The V and J genes are TRBV19 and TRBJ1-1; a weak D match, TRBD1 (6 bases). This clonotype was sampled from a woman aged 25 to 39 who had recovered from COVID-19. The material sequenced was PBMCs or T cells enriched from blood (not recorded which). CDR3 bases: TGTGCCAGTACCAGGGGAGTCGACCGACCCAAGAATCCTGAAGCTTTCTTT. This codes for CASTRGVDRPKNPEAFF.